These 13 T cell receptor beta chains came from one sample sequenced in a study of CD8 T cells in Susac syndrome. cDNA came from approximately 0.5 to 1 ug RNA primed by random hexamers. TCRdb recomputed calls from the immunoSEQ multiplex PCR reads with MiXCR, one row per CDR3 protein. The sample includes about 300,000 distinct CDR3 sequences, around 89% seen only once; the top ten take 0.18%. Source material: CD8+ T cells from PBMCs. The receptors were sampled from a human donor with multiple sclerosis.

This chain uses TRBV12-3 or TRBV12-4 with TRBJ2-2; tentatively, D is TRBD1 (6 bases). There are 16 residues in the CDR3. Trimming removed 5 bases from V and 2 bases from J, with 15 bases in between. CDR3 bases: TGTGCCAGCAGTCCAGCCAGGGACAACAACACCGGGGAGCTGTTTTTT. Its protein product is CASSPARDNNTGELFF.

The chain employs TRBV4-3 and TRBJ2-2, with D possibly TRBD1 on 6 matching bases. Trimming stripped 4 bases from V and 0 bases from J, with 15 bases between. Germline V lookup: CDR1 LGHNA, CDR2 YSLEER. The CDR3 runs 17 residues. Here the CDR3 reads CASSPSTGYTNTGELFF. The DNA of the CDR3 is TGCGCCAGCAGCCCGTCGACAGGATATACGAACACCGGGGAGCTGTTTTTT.

V gene TRBV14 combines with J gene TRBJ2-3; 10 positions match TRBD1. Germline trimming cut 2 bases from V and 4 bases from J; bases unmatched to any gene: 6. Germline assignment: CDR1 SGHDN and CDR2 FVKESK. This CDR3 is built from 16 residues. The CDR3 loop is CASSQPGTGEADTQYF. The CDR3 DNA follows: TGTGCCAGCAGCCAACCCGGGACAGGGGAAGCAGATACGCAGTATTTT.

The chain uses TRBV24-1 and TRBJ2-7; 7 nucleotides align to TRBD2. Per the germline V gene, CDR1 is KGHDR and CDR2 is SFDVKD. CDR3 size: 14 residues. V was pared by 9 bases and J by 1 base, with 8 bases of the junction left unmatched. This CDR3 is CATGGEGPSYEQYF. The CDR3 DNA follows: TGTGCCACCGGGGGGGAGGGACCATCCTACGAGCAGTACTTC.

The chain joins TRBV7-9 to TRBJ2-1; D is possibly TRBD2 (6 bases). CDR3 length: 16 residues. CDR1 SEHNR and CDR2 FQNEAQ come from the germline V gene (reference sequence). Trimming pared 5 bases from V and 2 bases from J, leaving 16 bases between. The CDR3 nucleotides are TGTGCCAGCAGCAAACTCGGGAGACGGACCTACAATGAGCAGTTCTTC. Translation: CASSKLGRRTYNEQFF.

The rearrangement uses TRBV20-1 and TRBJ2-1; unclear D gene. Trimming cost V 5 bases and J 9 bases, with 26 bases left between them. CDR1 is DFQATT and CDR2 is SNEGSKA in the germline V gene (reference sequence). This CDR3 has 16 amino acids. For the CDR3, the DNA is TGCAGTGCTGATACCCCCGATAAGAAAGAGGTTAGTGAGCAGTTCTTC. Translating it yields CSADTPDKKEVSEQFF.

The V call is TRBV27, the J call TRBJ2-1; TRBD2 matches at 13 bases. Germline-derived CDR1 and CDR2 are MNHEY and SMNVEV (reference sequence). Unmatched junction bases numbered 7, after V lost 8 bases and J lost 9 bases. The CDR3 spans 14 residues. CDR3 bases: TGTGCCAGCTTCCGGACTAGCGGGAGTAGTGAGCAGTTCTTC. It yields the protein CASFRTSGSSEQFF.

The rearrangement joins TRBV14 to TRBJ2-7; 9 bases match TRBD2. The CDR3 covers 16 residues. The germline V gene encodes CDR1 SGHDN and CDR2 FVKESK. Trimming at V came to 0 bases and at J to 4 bases, leaving 7 bases not matched to a gene. The CDR3 region is CASSQDESGRLYEQYF. The CDR3 nucleotides are TGTGCCAGCAGCCAAGATGAGAGCGGGAGGCTTTACGAGCAGTACTTC.

This chain joins TRBV5-5 and TRBJ1-2; D is undetermined. This CDR3 has 14 amino acids. Germline values: CDR1 SGHKS, CDR2 YYEKEE (reference sequence). V lost 0 bases and J lost 8, with 14 bases in between. The CDR3 here is CASSLGQGFGGYTF. The CDR3 region has the DNA TGTGCCAGCAGCTTGGGGCAAGGATTCGGGGGCTACACCTTC.

The chain uses TRBV24-1 and TRBJ2-7; 8 bases are a match to TRBD1. CDR1 and CDR2 from the germline V gene are KGHDR and SFDVKD. CDR3 size: 15 residues. With V trimmed by 3 bases and J by 4 bases, 7 bases remained unmatched. The CDR3 nucleotides are TGTGCCACCAGTGATCCCGGGACAGGATATTACGAGCAGTACTTC. Translated: CATSDPGTGYYEQYF.

V and J are TRBV14 and TRBJ1-2; D perhaps matches TRBD1 (5 bases). CDR1 SGHDN and CDR2 FVKESK come from the germline V gene. CDR3 size: 17 residues. The ends were cut back, 0 bases at V and 2 bases at J, with 16 bases in the middle. The CDR3 nucleotides read TGTGCCAGCAGCCAAGATACGGCGGGGACTGAGAACTATGGCTACACCTTC. Its translation: CASSQDTAGTENYGYTF.

Comments on this clonotype: One junction end disagrees with the germline gene, perhaps due to a read error. The rearrangement joins TRBV7-3 to TRBJ1-1; D is unclear. This CDR3 region has 12 residues. Germline-derived CDR1 and CDR2 are SGHTA and FQGTGA. CDR3 region: CASGLKRDEAFF. In nucleotides, the CDR3 is TGTGCCAGCGGCTTAAAGAGGGATGAAGCTTTCTTT.

This sequence joins TRBV7-6 and TRBJ1-2, with D perhaps matching TRBD1 (6 bases). V lost 1 base and J lost 3, with 12 bases in between. Germline values: CDR1 SGHVS, CDR2 FNYEAQ. This CDR3 has 15 amino acids. The CDR3 sequence: CASSLVEQGHYGYTF. CDR3 bases: TGTGCCAGCAGCTTAGTTGAACAGGGCCACTATGGCTACACCTTC.